The source of this T cell receptor (beta chain) is a study of cytomegalovirus exposure and HLA in healthy donors. Sequenced by immunoSEQ multiplex PCR; TCRdb stores in-frame clones only, minus some. Here the sample spans 110,000 or so clones, nearly 97% being singletons. Regarding the study as a whole: According to a subsequent analysis, TCR clusters from the first cohort were inclined to appear together in the roughly 110 validation repertoires. A few chains linked to CMV were shown in vitro to be specific for CMV antigens.

For this clone: Its cognate antigen is unknown.

The donors were part of the validation cohort, which consisted of approximately 110 subjects and was separate from the first cohort of about 670 subjects. The sample was PBMCs. The clonotype was recovered from a woman aged 18-29 years in good health and CMV-seronegative.

The CDR3 sequence: CASSGQDSTGELFF. The CDR3 region has the DNA TGTGCCAGCAGCGGCCAGGACAGCACCGGGGAGCTGTTTTTT. The chain links TRBV7-9 to TRBJ2-2; TRBD1 is a possible D gene (6 bases). Germline V lookup: CDR1 SEHNR, CDR2 FQNEAQ (reference sequence). The CDR3 length is 14 residues. The V end was cut by 5 bases, the J end by 4 bases, with 11 bases between.